The subject of this entry is one T cell receptor beta chain. Its target is unknown. The germline V and J ends were trimmed by 4 bases and 1 base, with 14 bases remaining between them. The CDR3 is 15 residues long. From germline, CDR1 is SGHRS and CDR2 YFSETQ. The entry originates in a study of STAT3 mutations in large granular lymphocyte leukemia. TCRdb's table, derived via immunoSEQ multiplex PCR, lists solely in-frame clones and lacks some. The profile shows about 42,000 clones, roughly 77% of them singletons. Study-level findings and limits: Every T-cell large granular lymphocyte leukemia patient had at least one immunodominant TCR beta clonotype. After therapy, about 35% of the 18 patients switched clonotypes, all new clones STAT3 wild type.

The V call is TRBV5-1, the J call TRBJ1-1; D uncertain. The clonotype originates from a human donor with T large granular lymphocyte leukemia. Some clones in this sample may be carry-over from other donors' samples. The sample taken for sequencing was PBMCs. The CDR3 coding sequence is TGCGCCAGCAGCCCCGCGCGGGTCGAGAACACTGAAGCTTTCTTT. Its protein product is CASSPARVENTEAFF. The full variable domain, its missing parts supplied by reference TRBV5-1 and TRBJ1-1, is KAGVTQTPRYLIKTRGQQVTLSCSPISGHRSVSWYQQTPGQGLQFLFEYFSETQRNKGNFPGRFSGRQFSNSRSEMNVSTLELGDSALYLCASSPARVENTEAFFGQGTRLTVV.